A single sample is the source of the 28 T cell receptor beta chains below, sequenced in a study of shared clonotypes between healthy human individuals. Libraries were prepared by immunoSEQ multiplex PCR; TCRdb keeps only in-frame clonotypes and omits some of them. The sample records 2.5 million or so clones, around 94% being singletons. Sequencing used naive CD4+ T cells sorted from blood. Subset here: CD45RA+ positively selected. All receptors come from a young man in good health.

The chain recombines TRBV4-3 with TRBJ1-6; D is possibly TRBD1 (6 bases). V lost 0 bases, J lost 5 bases, and 11 bases lay in between. The CDR3 consists of 16 residues. The V gene's germline CDR1 is LGHNA and CDR2 YSLEER. As DNA, the CDR3 is TGCGCCAGCAGCCAAGATGCGGGGACACATAATTCACCCCTCCACTTT. Amino acids: CASSQDAGTHNSPLHF.

The chain combines TRBV6-6 with TRBJ2-3; possible D gene TRBD2, 5 bases. The germline V gene has CDR1 MNHNY and CDR2 SVGAGI (reference sequence). V was trimmed by 5 bases and J by 5 bases, leaving 11 bases between them. The CDR3 totals 13 residues. The CDR3 sequence: CASSTGRGDTQYF. The CDR3, as DNA: TGTGCCAGCAGTACCGGACGGGGAGATACGCAGTATTTT.

J is TRBJ2-1 and V is TRBV11-2; no clear D. CDR1 and CDR2 (germline): SGHAT, FQNNGV. CDR3 length: 15 residues. V lost 6 bases, J lost 1 base, and 13 bases lay in between. The CDR3 DNA follows: TGTGCCAGCAGGTCATGGGGTTCTTCCTACAATGAGCAGTTCTTC. Translation: CASRSWGSSYNEQFF.

This clone appeared a few times. The genes are TRBV2 and TRBJ1-4, with TRBD1 as a possible D gene (5 bases). The CDR3 covers 12 residues. Trimming took off 7 bases at V and 4 bases at J, with 7 bases between the two ends. CDR1 and CDR2 (germline): SNHLY, FYNNEI. The CDR3 DNA reads TGTGCCAGCAACAGGATTAATGAAAAACTGTTTTTT. It specifies CASNRINEKLFF.

V is TRBV10-3 and J is TRBJ1-2; 8 bases are a match to TRBD1. V was pared by 8 bases and J by 5 bases, with 7 bases of the junction left unmatched. The CDR3 is 13 amino acids. Germline V gene lookup returns CDR1 ENHRY and CDR2 SYGVKD. This CDR3 is CAIFSDREYGYTF. The CDR3 DNA reads as TGTGCCATCTTCTCGGACAGGGAGTATGGCTACACCTTC.

The chain has TRBV5-6 and TRBJ2-7; TRBD2 matches at 13 bases. The CDR3 totals 15 residues. J was trimmed by 9 bases and V by 5 bases; bases with no gene match: 11. CDR1 is SGHDT and CDR2 is YYEEEE in the germline V gene. CDR3 bases: TGTGCCAGCAGTAGGGGACTAGCGGGGTCGATCGGGCAGTACTTC. Protein: CASSRGLAGSIGQYF.

The chain combines TRBV6-5 with TRBJ1-4; D remains unclear. The germline CDR1 and CDR2 sequences are MNHEY and SVGAGI. This CDR3 region has 15 residues. V lost 2 bases to trimming and J lost 5 bases, with 12 bases between them. In nucleotides, the CDR3 is TGTGCCAGCAGTTACACCCCAGGCCTAAATGAAAAACTGTTTTTT. This encodes CASSYTPGLNEKLFF.

In its sample, this clone was seen a few times. The chain recombines TRBV6-6 with TRBJ1-1; 8 bases agree with TRBD1. With 8 bases clipped from V and 6 bases from J, the junction kept 8 bases outside the gene matches. This CDR3 has 13 amino acids. Looked up from germline, CDR1 is MNHNY and CDR2 is SVGAGI (reference sequence). DNA for the CDR3: TGTGCCAGCGTAGGACAGGGCCCAGCTGAAGCTTTCTTT. The encoded protein is CASVGQGPAEAFF.

CDR3 sequence (DNA): TGTGCCAGCAGCTTAGAACTTCCAGGGGGCACAGATACGCAGTATTTT. This encodes CASSLELPGGTDTQYF. The chain joins TRBV7-2 to TRBJ2-3; D is perhaps TRBD1 (6 bases). V dropped 1 base and J dropped 1 base, with 12 bases sitting between them. CDR1 is SGHTA and CDR2 is FQGNSA in the germline V gene. The CDR3 runs 16 residues. The variable domain in full, with the rest retrieved from reference TRBV7-2 and TRBJ2-3, is GAGVSQSPSNKVTEKGKDVELRCDPISGHTALYWYRQSLGQGLEFLIYFQGNSAPDKSGLPSDRFSAERTGGSVSTLTIQRTQQEDSAVYLCASSLELPGGTDTQYFGPGTRLTVL.

This clone was seen a single time. The chain is built from TRBV10-3 and TRBJ2-5; 10 nucleotides agree with TRBD2. Germline V gene sequence: CDR1 ENHRY, CDR2 SYGVKD. This CDR3 has 15 residues. Unmatched junction bases numbered 7, after V lost 6 bases and J lost 3 bases. In nucleotides, the CDR3 is TGTGCCATCAGGGAGAGCGGGGGGGTAGAAGAGACCCAGTACTTC. Protein: CAIRESGGVEETQYF.

The J gene is TRBJ1-1, the V gene TRBV10-1; TRBD1 agrees at 7 bases. Germline V gene sequence: CDR1 WNHNN, CDR2 SYGVQD (reference sequence). The CDR3 totals 14 residues. V lost 0 bases, J lost 4 bases, and 2 bases stayed unmatched. The CDR3 coding sequence is TGCGCCAGCAGTGAGTCTGGGGACAGCACTGAAGCTTTCTTT. Its protein product is CASSESGDSTEAFF.

V and J are TRBV11-2 and TRBJ1-3, with D maybe TRBD1 (6 bases). Germline V gives CDR1 SGHAT, CDR2 FQNNGV. The CDR3 spans 15 residues. V shed 2 bases and J shed 1 base, with 9 bases lying between them. CDR3: CASSLRGWSGNTIYF. The CDR3 nucleotides are TGTGCCAGCAGCTTAAGGGGGTGGTCTGGAAACACCATATATTTT. The full variable domain, completed using reference TRBV11-2 and TRBJ1-3, is EAGVAQSPRYKIIEKRQSVAFWCNPISGHATLYWYQQILGQGPKLLIQFQNNGVVDDSQLPKDRFSAERLKGVDSTLKIQPAKLEDSAVYLCASSLRGWSGNTIYFGEGSWLTVV.

In regard to this clone: Other DNA sequences within the sample encode an identical CDR3. The rearrangement links TRBV7-8 to TRBJ2-3, with D perhaps TRBD1 (5 bases). Trimming stripped 1 base from V and 0 bases from J, with 5 bases between. The CDR3 loop spans 14 amino acids. The V gene's germline CDR1 is SGHVS and CDR2 FQNEAQ. The CDR3 DNA reads as TGTGCCAGCAGCTTAGGACAGAGCACAGATACGCAGTATTTT. Protein: CASSLGQSTDTQYF.

The V and J genes are TRBV14 and TRBJ1-1, with a weak D call TRBD1 (5 bases). The germline V and J ends were trimmed by 4 bases and 4 bases, with 10 bases remaining between them. Germline lookup yields CDR1 SGHDN and CDR2 FVKESK. The CDR3 length is 13 residues. This CDR3 reads CASSLVRGTEAFF. CDR3 in DNA: TGTGCCAGCAGCCTAGTTAGGGGCACTGAAGCTTTCTTT.

V and J are TRBV19 and TRBJ2-7; tentatively, D is TRBD1 or TRBD2 (5 bases each). The germline gives CDR1 LNHDA, CDR2 SQIVND (reference sequence). V was clipped by 1 base and J by 4 bases, with 11 bases between them. The CDR3 consists of 14 residues. In DNA, the CDR3 is TGTGCCAGTAGTATAGGGGCAGGGAGATACGAGCAGTACTTC. It codes for CASSIGAGRYEQYF.

The chain employs TRBV10-3 and TRBJ2-7, with 8 bases fitting TRBD1. This CDR3 is 15 amino acids long. Trimming took 0 bases from V and 2 from J; bases not matched to a gene: 3. Germline CDR1 reads ENHRY; CDR2 reads SYGVKD. The DNA of the CDR3 is TGTGCCATCAGTGAGTCCGTGACAGGGGCCTACGAGCAGTACTTC. This translates into CAISESVTGAYEQYF.

The rearrangement joins TRBV30 to TRBJ2-5; 9 bases map to TRBD1. The germline V gene encodes CDR1 GTSNPN and CDR2 SVGIG (reference sequence). This CDR3 contains 16 residues. J was trimmed by 9 bases and V by 2 bases; bases with no gene match: 16. This CDR3 reads CAWSSHSTGGARSQYF. CDR3 in DNA: TGTGCCTGGAGTTCACACTCGACAGGGGGGGCTAGGTCCCAGTACTTC.

V usage is TRBV18 and J usage is TRBJ2-4; D ambiguous. The CDR3 sequence is 15 residues long. Between the trimmed V and J ends, which lost 0 bases and 7 bases, there was a span of 13 bases. Per germline, CDR1 KGHSH and CDR2 LQKENI. The CDR3 spells CASSPPLPADNIQYF. DNA of the CDR3: TGTGCCAGCTCACCACCCCTACCGGCCGACAACATTCAGTACTTC.

This sequence joins TRBV5-1 and TRBJ1-2, with 8 nucleotides matching TRBD1. There are 16 residues in the CDR3. Germline CDR1 SGHRS, CDR2 YFSETQ. V trimming: 0 bases; J trimming: 0 bases; junction bases outside the gene matches: 4. The CDR3 DNA reads as TGCGCCAGCAGCTTGGGAGGACAGGGATCTAACTATGGCTACACCTTC. This translates into CASSLGGQGSNYGYTF.

The chain joins TRBV6-5 to TRBJ2-3; tentative D call: TRBD1 (5 bases). The CDR3 length is 14 residues. V was trimmed by 5 bases and J by 4 bases, leaving 13 bases between them. Per germline, CDR1 MNHEY and CDR2 SVGAGI. CDR3 DNA sequence: TGTGCCAGCAGTCGTCAGGGTGGCCCAGATACGCAGTATTTT. This translates into CASSRQGGPDTQYF.

V and J are TRBV2 and TRBJ1-2; 9 nucleotides align to TRBD1. J was trimmed by 6 bases and V by 0 bases; bases with no gene match: 2. The CDR3 contains 14 residues. The germline gives CDR1 SNHLY, CDR2 FYNNEI. CDR3 nucleotide sequence: TGTGCCAGCAGTGAAGCGGGACAGGGCGATGGCTACACCTTC. Its translation is CASSEAGQGDGYTF.

This rearrangement joins TRBV5-4 to TRBJ2-7; no firm D call. Per germline, CDR1 SGHNT and CDR2 YYREEE (reference sequence). The CDR3 has 12 amino acids. V dropped 4 bases and J dropped 6 bases, with 11 bases sitting between them. The CDR3 DNA sequence: TGTGCCAGCAGCGCCGTGAATTCCGAGCAGTACTTC. Translating it yields CASSAVNSEQYF.

This chain links TRBV5-1 with TRBJ1-2; tentatively, D is TRBD1 (5 bases). Per the germline V gene, CDR1 is SGHRS and CDR2 is YFSETQ. The length of the CDR3 is 16 residues. V lost 0 bases to trimming and J lost 3 bases, with 15 bases between them. The CDR3 loop reads CASSLDVSDSHYGYTF. The CDR3 nucleotides read TGCGCCAGCAGCTTGGACGTATCCGACAGTCACTATGGCTACACCTTC.

Here the CDR3 DNA reads TGTGCCAGCAGTCCGCCTGACGGGGTTAACTATGGCTACACCTTC. It specifies CASSPPDGVNYGYTF. The V and J genes are TRBV28 and TRBJ1-2; no firm D call. V shed 5 bases and J shed 1 base, with 14 bases lying between them. CDR3 length: 15 residues. CDR1 is MDHEN, CDR2 SYDVKM, per germline.

DNA of the CDR3: TGCGCCAGCAGCCCTCGGACAGGCGAAAGTAATGAAAAACTGTTTTTT. It codes for CASSPRTGESNEKLFF. The chain couples TRBV5-1 to TRBJ1-4, with 7 bases that match TRBD1. This CDR3 contains 16 residues. CDR1 is SGHRS, CDR2 YFSETQ, per germline. The J segment lost 4 bases and the V segment lost 4 bases, leaving 10 bases of the junction unmatched.

The gene calls are TRBV2 and TRBJ1-6, with 11 bases aligning to TRBD1. This CDR3 has 17 residues. Germline V gives CDR1 SNHLY, CDR2 FYNNEI. Trimming removed 3 bases from V and 6 bases from J; junction bases left unmatched: 7. Here the CDR3 DNA reads TGTGCCAGCAGTGACCGGACAGGGGGCCAACTTAATTCACCCCTCCACTTT. As protein: CASSDRTGGQLNSPLHF.

The chain couples TRBV30 to TRBJ2-1, with D possibly being TRBD1 (6 bases). The germline CDR1 and CDR2 sequences are GTSNPN and SVGIG (reference sequence). This CDR3 has 15 residues. The V and J ends lost 4 bases and 4 bases respectively, with 17 bases between them. The CDR3 nucleotides are TGTGCCTGGAACCGGGACACAGTTCTTTACAATGAGCAGTTCTTC. It yields the protein CAWNRDTVLYNEQFF.

This clone was seen only a few times. This sample also contains other DNA sequences that code for the same CDR3. The chain couples TRBV7-9 to TRBJ1-2; D might be TRBD1 (5 bases). The CDR3 contains 12 residues. Germline CDR1 and CDR2: SEHNR and FQNEAQ (reference sequence). V dropped 5 bases and J dropped 7 bases, with 11 bases sitting between them. CDR3 in DNA: TGTGCCAGCAGCCCAGGGACGGGTGGCTACACCTTC. Its translation: CASSPGTGGYTF.